This TCR beta chain was recorded in a study of blood T cells in healthy people across ages. The authors ran a second PCR of about 6 to 11 cycles using a sample-barcoded 5' primer and a J-beta primer mix. TCRdb processed the 5' RACE reads anew with MiXCR; each CDR3 protein has one entry. The sample lists about 1.5 million distinct CDR3 sequences, around two fifths occurring once. This clonotype has a count of ten or more. No antigen is known for it. Each donor supplied roughly 10 milliliters of peripheral blood. General study points: Not knowing donor CMV status may have confounded expanded clonotype changes. Naive CD4+ cell counts and diversity both ran higher in long-lived than in aged donors.

CDR1 and CDR2 (germline): SGHRS, YFSETQ. This CDR3 comprises 14 residues. The ends lost 4 bases at V and 3 bases at J; junction bases unmatched: 2. Sequenced: blood. V usage is TRBV5-1 and J usage is TRBJ2-3, with TRBD1 matching over 10 bases. The receptor's source is a woman under 30 in good health. CDR3 coding DNA: TGCGCCAGCAGCACGGGACAGGGGACAGATACGCAGTATTTT. Its translation: CASSTGQGTDTQYF.